This T cell receptor beta chain was sequenced during a study of T cells in Graves' hyperthyroidism and ophthalmopathy. Looking at the study overall: Peripheral blood draws took place at initial diagnosis, ahead of any treatment.

The TCR beta CDR3 regions underwent amplification using RNA transcripts as the source. Using the HTBI primer set, a first-round RT-PCR was run on the TCR CDR3. TCRdb recomputed calls from the multiplex PCR reads with MiXCR, one row per CDR3 protein. The sample yields 250,000 to 300,000 distinct CDR3 sequences, around a fifth seen once. Individuals with ophthalmopathy presented a Clinical Activity Score of at least 3, a NOSPECS grade of at least 4 and a duration under 3 months. Not enrolled were patients with uncontrolled infection, other autoimmune disease, pregnancy or lactation. After removal of 4 bases from V and 8 bases from J, the junction contained 7 bases not matched to a gene. This CDR3 region has 13 residues. Germline assignment: CDR1 KGHSH and CDR2 LQKENI.

The clonotype originates from a man aged 50 to 60 with Graves' ophthalmopathy. The genes are TRBV18 and TRBJ1-1, with 7 positions matching TRBD1. Sequenced input: blood. CDR3 loop: CASSLDTGAEAFF. The CDR3 DNA reads TGTGCCAGCTCACTAGACACAGGGGCAGAAGCTTTCTTT.